This T cell receptor (beta chain) emerged from a study of blood T cell repertoires in COVID-19 (dated by TCRdb to about 2020). Notes on the research overall: Samples covering the acute and convalescent phases of COVID-19 were provided by collaborators in the United States, Italy and Spain. The prospective study material was composed of cDNA or gDNA derived from T cells, B-cell-depleted T cells, or PBMCs. Subjects who had been exposed to COVID-19, were actively infected with it, or had recovered from it provided the deeply sampled blood TCRbeta repertoires that made up the dataset. The repertoires were released in a freely available public database intended as a resource for research on the immune response to SARS-CoV-2. The samples were drawn from the first 160 participants of the ongoing ImmuneRACE study and from roughly 1,300 subjects provided by 6 global collaborators. A de-identified subject ID, COVID-19 status, age in years and sex were almost always included in the sample metadata. Where available, HLA class I and class II types were obtained from metadata supplied by the sample provider rather than from assay-based typing.

Concerning this clone: Its antigen specificity is not known. There are no base qualities to consult, and no much larger clone falls within one base.

At one collaborating source in Seattle, patients were enrolled during active infection and were followed longitudinally through the course of disease. Collaborating institutions collected whole blood in K2EDTA tubes following their own protocols. For TCRbeta analysis, collaborators shipped samples as frozen whole blood, isolated PBMCs, or DNA extracted from either of those sample types. TCRbeta CDR3 regions were amplified from genomic DNA by means of the immunoSEQ Assay, a bias-controlled multiplex PCR. In the original analysis: The number of nucleated cells in each sample was estimated from the amplification of reference gene primers within the assay. Sequence reads were collapsed and filtered to measure the absolute abundance of every unique TCRbeta CDR3 rearrangement. For each sample, productive Simpson clonality was calculated by taking the square root of Simpson's diversity index across productive rearrangements. In its TCRdb copy, this immuneACCESS table keeps in-frame sequences only and misses some clones. Where compared with another copy, unresolved V genes explain less than half of these, and the others have no known cause. The D gene and trimming were derived from the DNA, and the V and J assignments and clone size from that table. Within this sample are 150,000 to 250,000 clones, with roughly 94% of them counted one time only. The ten largest account for 0.76% of the sample.

V is shortened by 4 bases, J by 1 base, and the region joining them spans 16 bases. The CDR3 measures 16 amino acids from cysteine to phenylalanine. Of all the DNA, just the CDR3 is kept, 48 bases in frame from base 1. Based on the germline V gene, the CDR1 and CDR2 sequences are SGHTA and FQGNSA. What the authors observed across the whole study: The quantity of clinical and demographic metadata differed by source and by participant and was supplied without curation.

This receptor was obtained from a man younger than 45 with COVID-19, enrolled during active disease. The sequencing sample was made of peripheral blood. The V and J segments used are TRBV7-2 and TRBJ1-1; D gene: possibly TRBD1, on 5 matching bases. CDR3 region: CASSSRPGGTNTEAFF. DNA sequence: TGTGCCAGCAGCTCCCGACCCGGGGGGACGAACACTGAAGCTTTCTTT. The reference TRBV7-2 and TRBJ1-1 proteins fill in what lies around the CDR3, so the full variable domain reads GAGVSQSPSNKVTEKGKDVELRCDPISGHTALYWYRQSLGQGLEFLIYFQGNSAPDKSGLPSDRFSAERTGGSVSTLTIQRTQQEDSAVYLCASSSRPGGTNTEAFFGQGTRLTVV.